The entry that follows covers one T cell receptor (beta chain) sequence. The data derive from a study of immune evolution from preneoplasia to lung adenocarcinoma. Per the germline V gene, CDR1 is SGHTA and CDR2 is FQGTGA. The CDR3 is 16 amino acids. The ends were cut back, 4 bases at V and 4 bases at J, with 19 bases in the middle. Histologic diagnosis was independently verified by two lung pathologists. Here immunoSEQ multiplex PCR was the method, and the copy in TCRdb shows in-frame clones only, minus some. The sample yields about 8,200 clones, about four fifths seen once. The source of this sequence is a person aged 55 to 79 with lung adenocarcinoma. The source material was FFPE adjacent normal lung tissue. This chain connects TRBV7-3 to TRBJ1-2; the D is unclear. CDR3 amino acids: CASSSLRVRVTYGYTF. The CDR3 DNA reads TGTGCCAGCAGCTCATTACGGGTGAGGGTTACCTATGGCTACACCTTC.